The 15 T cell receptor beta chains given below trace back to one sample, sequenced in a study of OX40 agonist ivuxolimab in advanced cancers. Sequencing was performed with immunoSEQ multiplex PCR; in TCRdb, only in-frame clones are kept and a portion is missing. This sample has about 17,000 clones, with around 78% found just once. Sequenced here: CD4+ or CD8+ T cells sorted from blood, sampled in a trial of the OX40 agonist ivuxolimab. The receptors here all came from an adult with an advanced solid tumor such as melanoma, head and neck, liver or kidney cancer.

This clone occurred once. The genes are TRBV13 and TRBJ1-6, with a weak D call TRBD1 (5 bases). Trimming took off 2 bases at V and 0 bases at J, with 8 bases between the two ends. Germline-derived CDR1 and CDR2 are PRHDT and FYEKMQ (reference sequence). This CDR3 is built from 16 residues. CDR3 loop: CASSLQGSSYNSPLHF. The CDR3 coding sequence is TGTGCCAGCAGCTTACAGGGAAGCTCCTATAATTCACCCCTCCACTTT.

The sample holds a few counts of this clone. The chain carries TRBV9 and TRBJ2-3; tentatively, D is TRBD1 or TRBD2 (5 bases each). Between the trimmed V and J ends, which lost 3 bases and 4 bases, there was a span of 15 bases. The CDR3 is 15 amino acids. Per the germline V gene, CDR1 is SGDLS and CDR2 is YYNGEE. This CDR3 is CASSEGRGRADTQYF. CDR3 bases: TGTGCCAGCAGCGAGGGGAGAGGGCGGGCAGATACGCAGTATTTT.

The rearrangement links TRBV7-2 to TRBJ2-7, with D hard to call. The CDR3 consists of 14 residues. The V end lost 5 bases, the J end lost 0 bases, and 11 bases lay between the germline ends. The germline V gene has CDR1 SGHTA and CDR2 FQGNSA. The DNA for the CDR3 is TGTGCCAGCAGCAACCTCAGGAGCTCCTACGAGCAGTACTTC. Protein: CASSNLRSSYEQYF.

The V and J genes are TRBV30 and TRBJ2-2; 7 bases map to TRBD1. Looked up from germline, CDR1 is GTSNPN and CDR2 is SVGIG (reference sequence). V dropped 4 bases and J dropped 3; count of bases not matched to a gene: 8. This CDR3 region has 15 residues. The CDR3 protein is CAWTYSTGYTGELFF. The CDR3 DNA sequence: TGTGCCTGGACCTACTCGACAGGGTACACCGGGGAGCTGTTTTTT.

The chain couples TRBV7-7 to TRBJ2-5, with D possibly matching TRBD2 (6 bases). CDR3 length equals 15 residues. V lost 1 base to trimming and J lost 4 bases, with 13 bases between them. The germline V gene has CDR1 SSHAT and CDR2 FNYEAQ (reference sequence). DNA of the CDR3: TGTGCCAGCAGCTTAGGACGGGGAGGTATAGAGACCCAGTACTTC. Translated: CASSLGRGGIETQYF.

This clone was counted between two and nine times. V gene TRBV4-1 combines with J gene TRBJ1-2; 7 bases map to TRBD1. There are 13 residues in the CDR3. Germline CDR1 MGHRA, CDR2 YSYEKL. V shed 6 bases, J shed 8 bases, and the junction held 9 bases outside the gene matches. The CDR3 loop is CASSQQGFGGYTF. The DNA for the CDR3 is TGCGCCAGCAGTCAACAGGGGTTTGGCGGCTACACCTTC.

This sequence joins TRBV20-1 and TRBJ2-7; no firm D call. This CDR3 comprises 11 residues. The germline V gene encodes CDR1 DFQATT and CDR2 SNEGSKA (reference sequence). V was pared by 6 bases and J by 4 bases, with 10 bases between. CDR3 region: CSAAERYEQYF. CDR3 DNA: TGCAGTGCCGCGGAAAGATACGAGCAGTACTTC.

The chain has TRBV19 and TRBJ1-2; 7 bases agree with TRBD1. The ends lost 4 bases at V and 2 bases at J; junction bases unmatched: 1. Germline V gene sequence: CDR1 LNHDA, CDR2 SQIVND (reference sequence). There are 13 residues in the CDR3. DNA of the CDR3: TGTGCCAGTAGTACGGGACAGAACTATGGCTACACCTTC. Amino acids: CASSTGQNYGYTF.

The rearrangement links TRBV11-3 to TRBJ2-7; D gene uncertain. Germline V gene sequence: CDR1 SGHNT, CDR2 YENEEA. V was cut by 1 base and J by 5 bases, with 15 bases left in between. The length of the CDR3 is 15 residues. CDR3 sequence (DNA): TGTGCCAGCAGCTTAGTCGGTGGCCGGGTGAACGAGCAGTACTTC. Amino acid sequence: CASSLVGGRVNEQYF.

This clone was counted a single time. In DNA form, the CDR3 reads TGTGCCAGCAGCTCGACAGGCGACAACACCGGGGAGCTGTTTTTT. Its translation: CASSSTGDNTGELFF. The V call is TRBV7-3, the J call TRBJ2-2; tentative D call: TRBD1 (6 bases). CDR1 is SGHTA, CDR2 FQGTGA, per germline. The length of the CDR3 is 15 residues. V gave up 4 bases and J gave up 2 bases, with 11 bases separating them.

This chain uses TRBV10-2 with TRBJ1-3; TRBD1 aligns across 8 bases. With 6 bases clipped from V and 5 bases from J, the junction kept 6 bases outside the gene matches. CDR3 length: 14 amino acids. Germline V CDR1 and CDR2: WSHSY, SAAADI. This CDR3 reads CASRETGARNTIYF. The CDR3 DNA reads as TGCGCCAGCAGGGAGACAGGGGCTAGAAACACCATATATTTT.

The CDR3 DNA reads as TGTGCCAGCAGTTCCCGACTCGGTAGCTCCTACGAGCAGTACTTC. Amino acids: CASSSRLGSSYEQYF. This chain uses TRBV27 with TRBJ2-7; D unresolved. Germline assignment: CDR1 MNHEY and CDR2 SMNVEV (reference sequence). The CDR3 length is 15 residues. V lost 4 bases, J lost 0 bases, and 13 bases lay in between.

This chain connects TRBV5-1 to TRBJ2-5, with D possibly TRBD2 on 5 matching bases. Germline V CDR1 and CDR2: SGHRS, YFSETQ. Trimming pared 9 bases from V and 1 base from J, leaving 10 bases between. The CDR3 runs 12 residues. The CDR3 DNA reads TGCGCCAAACAGAGGGTCCAAGAGACCCAGTACTTC. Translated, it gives CAKQRVQETQYF.

DNA of the CDR3: TGTGCCAGCAGCCGGGACAGAGACCTCGGGCAGTACTTC. Its translation: CASSRDRDLGQYF. This chain uses TRBV5-8 with TRBJ2-7, with 7 bases lining up with TRBD1. The CDR3 extends over 13 amino acids. The germline V gene encodes CDR1 SGHTS and CDR2 YDEGEE. J lost 9 bases, V lost 4 bases, and 10 bases had no gene match. The full variable domain, with the rest looked up from reference TRBV5-8 and TRBJ2-7, is EAGVTQSPTHLIKTRGQQATLRCSPISGHTSVYWYQQALGLGLQFLLWYDEGEERNRGNFPPRFSGRQFPNYSSELNVNALELEDSALYLCASSRDRDLGQYFGPGTRLTVT.

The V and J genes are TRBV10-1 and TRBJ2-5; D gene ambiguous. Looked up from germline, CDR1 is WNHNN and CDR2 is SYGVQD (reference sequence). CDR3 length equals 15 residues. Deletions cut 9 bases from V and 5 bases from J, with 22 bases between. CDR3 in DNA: TGCGCCAGGCCAGTCGTCCGTGGGGTAGGGGAGACCCAGTACTTC. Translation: CARPVVRGVGETQYF.